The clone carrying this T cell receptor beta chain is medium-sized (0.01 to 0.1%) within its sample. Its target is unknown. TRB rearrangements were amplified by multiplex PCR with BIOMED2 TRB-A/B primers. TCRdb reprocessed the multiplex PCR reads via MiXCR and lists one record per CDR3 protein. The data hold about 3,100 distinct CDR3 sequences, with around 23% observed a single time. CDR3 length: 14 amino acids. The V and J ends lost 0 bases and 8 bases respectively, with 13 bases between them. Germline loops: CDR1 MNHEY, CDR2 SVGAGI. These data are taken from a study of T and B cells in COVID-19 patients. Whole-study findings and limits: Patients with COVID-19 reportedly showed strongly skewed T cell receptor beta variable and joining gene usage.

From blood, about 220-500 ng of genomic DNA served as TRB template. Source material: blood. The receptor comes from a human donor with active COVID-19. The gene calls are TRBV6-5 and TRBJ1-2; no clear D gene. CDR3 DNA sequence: TGTGCCAGCAGTTACTCGTCGCAGGCGGGGGGCTACACCTTC. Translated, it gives CASSYSSQAGGYTF.